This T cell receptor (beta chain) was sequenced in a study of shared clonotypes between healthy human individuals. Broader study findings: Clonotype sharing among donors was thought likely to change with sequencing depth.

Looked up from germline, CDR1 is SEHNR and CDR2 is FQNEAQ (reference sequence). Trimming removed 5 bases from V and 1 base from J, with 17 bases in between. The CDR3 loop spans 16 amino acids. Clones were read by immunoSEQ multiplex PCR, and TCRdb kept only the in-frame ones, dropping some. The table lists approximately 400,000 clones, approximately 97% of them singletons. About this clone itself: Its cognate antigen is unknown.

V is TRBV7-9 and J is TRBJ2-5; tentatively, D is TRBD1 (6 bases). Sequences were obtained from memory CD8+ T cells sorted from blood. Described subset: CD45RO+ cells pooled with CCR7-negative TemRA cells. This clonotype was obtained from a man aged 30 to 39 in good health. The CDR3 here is CASSPTRRTAQETQYF. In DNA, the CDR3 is TGTGCCAGCAGCCCAACGCGGAGGACAGCCCAAGAGACCCAGTACTTC.